A single sample gave rise to the 21 T cell receptor beta chains below, sequenced in a study of identifying expanded T cells in peripheral blood. Only in-frame clones appear in the TCRdb table, and some are missing; sequencing was by immunoSEQ multiplex PCR. The sample consists of some 96,000 clones, about 87% of them appearing once. The sequenced sample was blood. These receptors all stem from a person between 18 and 75 years old in good health.

V and J are TRBV4-1 and TRBJ2-2, with 8 bases lining up with TRBD2. The V gene end was trimmed by 1 base and the J gene end by 7 bases; junction bases not matched to a gene: 17. CDR1 is MGHRA and CDR2 is YSYEKL in the germline V gene. The CDR3 covers 19 residues. CDR3: CASSQAGSLGGRIGGELFF. The CDR3, as DNA: TGCGCCAGCAGCCAAGCGGGGTCGCTTGGCGGGAGGATTGGCGGGGAGCTGTTTTTT.

The CDR3 DNA sequence: TGTGCCAGCAGTGAAACAGGTGAAAAACTGTTTTTT. Translating gives CASSETGEKLFF. This chain joins TRBV2 and TRBJ1-4; maybe TRBD1 (5 bases). From germline, CDR1 is SNHLY and CDR2 FYNNEI. The ends were cut back, 2 bases at V and 7 bases at J, with 5 bases in the middle. The CDR3 is 12 residues long.

The rearrangement links TRBV19 to TRBJ2-5, with D perhaps TRBD1 (6 bases). The CDR3 is 13 amino acids. V lost 8 bases and J lost 0, with 10 bases in between. Germline V CDR1 and CDR2: LNHDA, SQIVND (reference sequence). The CDR3 spells CASGGQHQETQYF. CDR3 DNA: TGTGCCAGTGGCGGACAGCACCAAGAGACCCAGTACTTC.

This rearrangement joins TRBV9 to TRBJ2-2; 10 bases match TRBD2. The CDR3 runs 16 residues. V lost 3 bases and J lost 6; bases outside the gene matches: 8. Germline loops: CDR1 SGDLS, CDR2 YYNGEE. The CDR3 is CASSADLAGVAGELFF. CDR3 in DNA: TGTGCCAGCAGCGCCGACCTAGCGGGGGTAGCCGGGGAGCTGTTTTTT.

V gene TRBV6-1 combines with J gene TRBJ1-2, with TRBD1 as a possible D gene (5 bases). Trimming left V 6 bases short and J 8 bases short, with 10 bases between. There are 11 residues in the CDR3. Germline V gene sequence: CDR1 MNHNS, CDR2 SASEGT. As DNA, the CDR3 is TGTGCCAGCAGCCAGACAGAGGGCTACACCTTC. Translated, it gives CASSQTEGYTF.

This clone occurred once. The chain carries TRBV25-1 and TRBJ2-7; a possible D gene is TRBD1 (5 bases). Between the trimmed V and J ends, which lost 0 bases and 2 bases, there was a span of 8 bases. The CDR3 is 14 residues long. Looked up from germline, CDR1 is MGHDK and CDR2 is SYGVNS. The DNA for the CDR3 is TGTGCCAGCAGTGAATACAGGGTTCCCTACGAGCAGTACTTC. The encoded protein is CASSEYRVPYEQYF.

This clone appeared a single time. The chain combines TRBV6-5 with TRBJ1-2; 7 nucleotides agree with TRBD1. The germline V gene has CDR1 MNHEY and CDR2 SVGAGI. The CDR3 runs 15 residues. V shed 4 bases and J 4 bases; nucleotides not matched to a gene: 9. CDR3 DNA: TGTGCCAGCAGTTCGAGGACAGGAGGACTCTATGGCTACACCTTC. Residues: CASSSRTGGLYGYTF.

The chain links TRBV2 to TRBJ2-3; no reliable D call. Trimming pared 6 bases from V and 0 bases from J, leaving 13 bases between. This CDR3 has 15 amino acids. CDR1 is SNHLY and CDR2 is FYNNEI in the germline V gene. Written as DNA, the CDR3 is TGTGCCAGCAGGGGCTTTCGGAGAAGCACAGATACGCAGTATTTT. It encodes CASRGFRRSTDTQYF.

CDR3 region: CASSEEAGPEPQHF. Here the CDR3 DNA reads TGTGCCAGCAGTGAAGAGGCGGGACCGGAGCCCCAGCATTTT. V is TRBV6-1 and J is TRBJ1-5, with D perhaps matching TRBD1 (5 bases). The CDR3 has 14 amino acids. Trimming stripped 1 base from V and 8 bases from J, with 12 bases between. Germline V gene sequence: CDR1 MNHNS, CDR2 SASEGT.

This sequence joins TRBV5-1 and TRBJ2-1; D is unclear. Trimming pared 4 bases from V and 9 bases from J, leaving 29 bases between. Germline lookup yields CDR1 SGHRS and CDR2 YFSETQ. The CDR3 has 18 residues. The CDR3 coding sequence is TGCGCCAGCAGCCCCACACCCACCTTAACCGGTAGTGGTCGTGAGCAGTTCTTC. Protein product: CASSPTPTLTGSGREQFF.

The CDR3 DNA sequence: TGCAGCGTTGGGGTCCACAATCAGCCCCAGCATTTT. Its protein is CSVGVHNQPQHF. The rearrangement links TRBV29-1 to TRBJ1-5; D is unclear. The germline V gene has CDR1 SQVTM and CDR2 ANQGSEA. The V gene lost 4 bases and the J gene lost 3 bases, with 7 bases spanning the gap. The CDR3 is made up of 12 amino acids.

For the CDR3, the DNA is TGTGCCAGTAGTATATCCTCGCGGGTACTACTCACTGAAGCTTTCTTT. Protein product: CASSISSRVLLTEAFF. The chain links TRBV19 to TRBJ1-1; D call uncertain. This CDR3 has 16 residues. Trimming left V 2 bases short and J 4 bases short, with 17 bases between. Germline lookup yields CDR1 LNHDA and CDR2 SQIVND (reference sequence).

In this sample, this clone turned up once. The J gene is TRBJ1-3, the V gene TRBV27, with a possible D match to TRBD1 (5 bases). The germline V and J ends were trimmed by 0 bases and 0 bases, with 9 bases remaining between them. Germline loops: CDR1 MNHEY, CDR2 SMNVEV (reference sequence). This CDR3 contains 16 residues. The chain's CDR3 is CASSLSRQSSGNTIYF. CDR3 nucleotide sequence: TGTGCCAGCAGTTTATCGCGACAGAGCTCTGGAAACACCATATATTTT.

The chain employs TRBV7-2 and TRBJ2-7; 9 nucleotides align to TRBD2. Trimming cost V 6 bases and J 2 bases; bases outside gene matches: 5. The CDR3 runs 14 residues. Germline V lookup: CDR1 SGHTA, CDR2 FQGNSA. CDR3 in amino acids: CASRFQREAYEQYF. The CDR3 bases are TGTGCCAGCAGATTCCAGCGGGAGGCCTACGAGCAGTACTTC.

V and J are TRBV7-3 and TRBJ2-5; TRBD2 aligns across 15 bases. With 2 bases clipped from V and 2 bases from J, the junction kept 0 bases outside the gene matches. The CDR3 has 16 amino acids. Germline V gene data show CDR1 as SGHTA and CDR2 as FQGTGA. The CDR3 coding sequence is TGTGCCAGCAGCTTAGGACTAGCGGGGGGGCAAGAGACCCAGTACTTC. Amino acid sequence: CASSLGLAGGQETQYF.

This clone was recorded a few times. This chain uses TRBV7-7 with TRBJ1-2; weak D call: TRBD1 (5 bases). Germline CDR1 SSHAT, CDR2 FNYEAQ (reference sequence). The germline V and J ends were trimmed by 1 base and 4 bases, with 10 bases remaining between them. The CDR3 is 14 residues long. CDR3 coding DNA: TGTGCCAGCAGCTTAGGCGGGGGTCCCTATGGCTACACCTTC. Translating gives CASSLGGGPYGYTF.

This chain connects TRBV5-1 to TRBJ1-3; D ambiguous. Germline assignment: CDR1 SGHRS and CDR2 YFSETQ. The length of the CDR3 is 14 residues. V was shortened by 0 bases and J by 0 bases, with 4 bases between the two germline ends. The CDR3 nucleotides read TGCGCCAGCAGCTTGGCCGTCTCTGGAAACACCATATATTTT. Translation: CASSLAVSGNTIYF.

CDR3 in DNA: TGTGCCAGCAGCCACACAGGGGAGGGAGCTTTCTTT. Translation: CASSHTGEGAFF. This chain links TRBV14 with TRBJ1-1; 7 bases line up with TRBD1. CDR3 size: 12 residues. V trimming: 3 bases; J trimming: 10 bases; junction bases outside the gene matches: 5. In germline, CDR1 is SGHDN, CDR2 FVKESK.

The V gene is TRBV27, the J gene TRBJ1-1; 7 bases agree with TRBD1. Germline V gene data show CDR1 as MNHEY and CDR2 as SMNVEV (reference sequence). This CDR3 spans 15 amino acids. V lost 8 bases and J lost 3; bases outside the gene matches: 12. The DNA of the CDR3 is TGTGCCAGCGGGAGAGTACAGGGGATAGACACTGAAGCTTTCTTT. Translated, it gives CASGRVQGIDTEAFF.

The rearrangement uses TRBV6-1 and TRBJ2-7; D may be TRBD1 (6 bases). Germline lookup yields CDR1 MNHNS and CDR2 SASEGT. The CDR3 loop spans 15 amino acids. Trimming cost V 4 bases and J 0 bases, with 13 bases left between them. The CDR3 sequence is CASSGPTGLSYEQYF. CDR3 DNA sequence: TGTGCCAGCAGTGGCCCGACAGGCCTCTCCTACGAGCAGTACTTC.

V is TRBV5-1 and J is TRBJ2-1; 9 bases match TRBD2. Germline lookup yields CDR1 SGHRS and CDR2 YFSETQ. Trimming cost V 3 bases and J 11 bases; bases outside gene matches: 3. The CDR3 length is 12 residues. The CDR3 sequence: CASSSTSGKQFF. CDR3 DNA: TGCGCCAGCAGCTCGACTAGCGGAAAGCAGTTCTTC. Full variable domain (outside the CDR3, taken from reference TRBV5-1 and TRBJ2-1): KAGVTQTPRYLIKTRGQQVTLSCSPISGHRSVSWYQQTPGQGLQFLFEYFSETQRNKGNFPGRFSGRQFSNSRSEMNVSTLELGDSALYLCASSSTSGKQFFGPGTRLTVL.